A selection of T cell receptor beta chains follows, all from one sample in a study of blood T cell repertoires in COVID-19. Repertoires were generated with immunoSEQ multiplex PCR, while TCRdb's copy carries only in-frame clones and drops some. The data show more than 65,000 clones, around 88% seen once. Sequencing was carried out using peripheral blood. These receptors originate from a woman aged 80 or over with active or convalescent COVID-19. Each CDR3 is given with its conserved first and last residue. D genes are given only for firm matches. Not all rows give a size; the values are once, few, many and, for expanded clones, a class.

CAWRRSPGSYEQYF,TGTGCCTGGAGACGATCCCCAGGGTCCTACGAGCAGTACTTC,TRBV30,TRBJ2-7,.,.
CASSPGLAGPKTDTQYF,TGCGCCAGCAGCCCCGGACTAGCGGGCCCCAAGACAGATACGCAGTATTTT,TRBV5-1,TRBJ2-3,.,TRBD2
CASSPFRSGGAGQYF,TGTGCCAGCAGCCCGTTTAGGAGCGGGGGGGCGGGGCAGTATTTT,TRBV7-2,TRBJ2-3,.,TRBD2
CASSVTPSQGLSGNTIYF,TGTGCCAGCAGCGTAACCCCCTCCCAGGGGCTCTCTGGAAACACCATATATTTT,TRBV9,TRBJ1-3,.,.
CAISESTVNTEAFF,TGTGCCATCAGTGAGTCGACTGTGAACACTGAAGCTTTCTTT,TRBV10-3,TRBJ1-1,.,.
CASASGTGGVLQYF,TGCGCCAGCGCGTCCGGGACAGGGGGCGTGTTGCAGTACTTC,TRBV5-1,TRBJ2-7,.,TRBD1
CASRSLAGVPYNEQFF,TGCGCCAGCAGATCTCTAGCGGGAGTTCCCTACAATGAGCAGTTCTTC,TRBV10-2,TRBJ2-1,.,TRBD2
CASSHVQGAAEAFF,TGTGCCAGCAGCCATGTACAGGGGGCAGCTGAAGCTTTCTTT,TRBV3-1/TRBV3-2,TRBJ1-1,.,TRBD1
CASSQERTGQQPQHF,TGCGCCAGCAGCCAAGAGAGGACAGGGCAACAGCCCCAGCATTTT,TRBV4-1,TRBJ1-5,.,TRBD1
CASSLARRSAEAFF,TGTGCCAGCAGCTTAGCGAGGAGGAGCGCTGAAGCTTTCTTT,TRBV7-2,TRBJ1-1,.,.
CAWSAAKAQYF,TGTGCCTGGAGTGCAGCGAAGGCGCAGTACTTC,TRBV30,TRBJ2-7,.,.
CASSQVMGSSYNSPLHF,TGTGCCAGCAGCCAAGTAATGGGGAGCTCCTATAATTCACCCCTCCACTTT,TRBV3-1/TRBV3-2,TRBJ1-6,.,.
CASSGTAYNSPLHF,TGTGCCAGCAGCGGGACAGCGTATAATTCACCCCTCCACTTT,TRBV2,TRBJ1-6,.,TRBD1
CASSSGTGEGNTQYF,TGTGCCAGCAGTTCCGGGACAGGGGAGGGTAATACGCAGTATTTT,TRBV6-5,TRBJ2-3,.,TRBD1
CASSSQRGGYNEQFF,TGTGCCAGCAGCTCGCAAAGGGGGGGGTACAATGAGCAGTTCTTC,TRBV7-2,TRBJ2-1,once,.
CASSPGQGGYSNQPQHF,TGTGCCAGCAGTCCCGGACAGGGTGGTTATAGCAATCAGCCCCAGCATTTT,TRBV7-2,TRBJ1-5,.,TRBD1
CASSGATGKNIQYF,TGTGCCAGCAGTGGGGCGACAGGGAAAAACATTCAGTACTTC,TRBV25-1,TRBJ2-4,.,TRBD1
CASSLGLAGVGEQFF,TGTGCCAGCAGCTTGGGACTAGCGGGAGTCGGTGAGCAGTTCTTC,TRBV11-2,TRBJ2-1,.,TRBD2
CASSLQAGNTEAFF,TGTGCCAGCAGCCTTCAAGCAGGGAACACTGAAGCTTTCTTT,TRBV7-9,TRBJ1-1,.,.
CASSYSPGALGNIQYF,TGTGCCAGCAGTTACTCGCCAGGGGCGCTTGGGAACATTCAGTACTTC,TRBV6-5,TRBJ2-4,.,.
CASSFKPGTGYYEQYF,TGTGCCAGCAGCTTTAAACCCGGGACAGGGTACTACGAGCAGTACTTC,TRBV7-8,TRBJ2-7,.,TRBD1
CASSAQDRGGNQPQHF,TGTGCCAGTAGTGCCCAGGACAGGGGTGGCAATCAGCCCCAGCATTTT,TRBV19,TRBJ1-5,.,TRBD1
CASSLSQGSTEAFF,TGTGCCAGCAGCTTAAGCCAGGGAAGTACTGAAGCTTTCTTT,TRBV7-9,TRBJ1-1,.,.
CAFELAGAYNEQFF,TGTGCCTTCGAGCTAGCGGGGGCCTACAATGAGCAGTTCTTC,TRBV30,TRBJ2-1,once,TRBD2
CASSQGTGGSYEQYF,TGCGCCAGCAGCCAAGGGACAGGAGGGTCCTACGAGCAGTACTTC,TRBV4-3,TRBJ2-7,few,.
CASSFTTSGVLDTQYF,TGTGCCAGCAGTTTCACGACTAGCGGGGTCCTGGATACGCAGTATTTT,TRBV27,TRBJ2-3,few,TRBD2
CASSEWTGRETQYF,TGTGCCAGCAGTGAATGGACAGGGAGAGAGACCCAGTACTTC,TRBV25-1,TRBJ2-5,.,TRBD1
CASRKGAGGTPGNTIYF,TGTGCCAGCAGGAAGGGAGCAGGGGGCACGCCCGGAAACACCATATATTTT,TRBV28,TRBJ1-3,.,TRBD1